These 2 T cell receptor beta chains share one sample of origin, sequenced in a study of T cells in Graves' hyperthyroidism and ophthalmopathy (dated by TCRdb to about 2019). The library was produced with multiplex PCR. Reads for this sample came from an Illumina HiSeq 2000. TCR beta CDR3 regions were amplified from RNA transcripts. A first-round RT-PCR of the TCR CDR3 used the HTBI primer set with the Qiagen OneStep RT-PCR kit. In-frame beta chains were kept once TCRdb had trimmed the public reads at Q25 with fastp and called clones with MiXCR. Records with the same CDR3 protein are collapsed into one entry carrying the most frequent genes and DNA. This sample holds around 300,000 distinct CDR3 sequences; around 15% were observed only once. The ten largest make up around 30% of the sample. The sample consisted of blood. The receptors were gathered from a woman aged 45-60 years with Graves' hyperthyroidism that later progressed to Graves' ophthalmopathy.

This clonotype was counted ten times or more. The chain links TRBV5-6 to TRBJ2-3; D is undetermined. The V end was cut by 2 bases, the J end by 0 bases, with 7 bases between. This CDR3 spans 14 amino acids. Germline V gives CDR1 SGHDT, CDR2 YYEEEE. This chain's CDR3 is CASSFLDSTDTQYF. The CDR3 region has the DNA TGTGCCAGCAGCTTCCTGGACAGCACAGATACGCAGTATTTT.

The CDR3 nucleotides read TGTGCCAGCAGCTCTCCGGGACTAGCGGGAGGAGCCGCGAACACCGGGGAGCTGTTTTTT. This gives the protein CASSSPGLAGGAANTGELFF. V and J are TRBV7-9 and TRBJ2-2; 15 nucleotides align to TRBD2. Germline lookup yields CDR1 SEHNR and CDR2 FQNEAQ (reference sequence). The V and J ends lost 4 bases and 0 bases, in that order; junction bases with no gene match: 9. The CDR3 is 20 residues long.